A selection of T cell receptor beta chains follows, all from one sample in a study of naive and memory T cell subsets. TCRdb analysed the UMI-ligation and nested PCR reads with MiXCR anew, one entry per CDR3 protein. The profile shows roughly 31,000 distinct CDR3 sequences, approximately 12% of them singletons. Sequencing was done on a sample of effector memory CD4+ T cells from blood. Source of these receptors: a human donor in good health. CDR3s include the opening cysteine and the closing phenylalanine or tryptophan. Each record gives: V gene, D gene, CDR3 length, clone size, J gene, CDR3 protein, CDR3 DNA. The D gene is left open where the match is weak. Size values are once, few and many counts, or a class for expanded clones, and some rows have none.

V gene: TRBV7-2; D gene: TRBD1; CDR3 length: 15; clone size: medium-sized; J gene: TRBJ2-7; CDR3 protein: CASSLVVQGAYEQYF; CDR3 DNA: TGTGCCAGCAGCTTAGTTGTACAGGGGGCCTACGAGCAGTACTTC
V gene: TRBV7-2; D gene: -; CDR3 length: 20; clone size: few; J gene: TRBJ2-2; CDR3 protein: CASRSRGAILDRKNTGELFF; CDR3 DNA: TGTGCCAGCAGAAGCAGGGGAGCAATTTTGGACAGAAAGAACACCGGGGAGCTGTTTTTT
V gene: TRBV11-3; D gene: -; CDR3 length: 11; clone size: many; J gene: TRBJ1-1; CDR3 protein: CASSLTGEAFF; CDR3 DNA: TGTGCCAGCAGCTTGACCGGGGAAGCTTTCTTT
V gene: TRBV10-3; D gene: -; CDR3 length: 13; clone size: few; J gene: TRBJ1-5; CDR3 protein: CAITPKEGQPQHF; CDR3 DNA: TGTGCCATCACCCCAAAGGAAGGTCAGCCCCAGCATTTT
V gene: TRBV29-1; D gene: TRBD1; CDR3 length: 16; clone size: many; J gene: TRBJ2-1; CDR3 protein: CSATEGDRGLNNEQFF; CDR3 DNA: TGCAGCGCTACCGAGGGGGACAGGGGGTTAAACAATGAGCAGTTCTTC
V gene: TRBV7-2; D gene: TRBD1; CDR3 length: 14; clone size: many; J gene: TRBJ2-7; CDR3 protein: CASSLDRGGREQYF; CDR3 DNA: TGTGCCAGCAGCTTAGACAGGGGCGGTCGCGAGCAGTACTTC
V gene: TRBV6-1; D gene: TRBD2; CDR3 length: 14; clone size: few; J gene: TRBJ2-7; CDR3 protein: CASRGLAASVEQYF; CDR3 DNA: TGTGCCAGCAGAGGACTAGCAGCTTCTGTCGAGCAGTACTTC
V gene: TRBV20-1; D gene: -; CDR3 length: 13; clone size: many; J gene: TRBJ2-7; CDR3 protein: CSAPRDGAHEQYF; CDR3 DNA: TGCAGTGCTCCCCGGGACGGAGCCCACGAGCAGTACTTC
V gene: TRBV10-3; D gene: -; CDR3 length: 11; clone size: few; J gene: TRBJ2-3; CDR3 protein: CATGKADTQYF; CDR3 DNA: TGTGCCACGGGAAAGGCAGATACGCAGTATTTT
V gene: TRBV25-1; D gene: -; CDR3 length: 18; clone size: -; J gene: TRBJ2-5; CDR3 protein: CASSESANTEGIQETQYF; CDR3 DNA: TGTGCCAGCAGTGAATCCGCTAACACAGAGGGGATCCAAGAGACCCAGTACTTC
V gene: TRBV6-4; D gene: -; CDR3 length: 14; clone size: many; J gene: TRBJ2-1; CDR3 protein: CASSVTGSYNEQFF; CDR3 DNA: TGTGCCAGCAGTGTAACAGGATCCTACAATGAGCAGTTCTTC
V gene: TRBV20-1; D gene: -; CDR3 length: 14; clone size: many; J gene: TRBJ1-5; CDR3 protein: CSASHSNSNQPQHF; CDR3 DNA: TGCAGTGCTAGTCACAGTAATAGCAATCAGCCCCAGCATTTT
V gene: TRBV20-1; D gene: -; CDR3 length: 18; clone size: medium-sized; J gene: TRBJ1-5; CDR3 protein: CSARDRPFSWNSNQPQHF; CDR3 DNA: TGCAGTGCTAGAGATAGGCCCTTCAGTTGGAATAGCAATCAGCCCCAGCATTTT
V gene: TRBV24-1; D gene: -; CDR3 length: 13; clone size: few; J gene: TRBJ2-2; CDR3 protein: CATSGSYTGELFF; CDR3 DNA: TGTGCCACCAGCGGCAGTTACACCGGGGAGCTGTTTTTT
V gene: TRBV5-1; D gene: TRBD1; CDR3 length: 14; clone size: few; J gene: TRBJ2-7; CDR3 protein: CASSYGQGKYVWYF; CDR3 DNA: TGCGCCAGCAGTTATGGACAGGGGAAGTACGTGTGGTACTTC
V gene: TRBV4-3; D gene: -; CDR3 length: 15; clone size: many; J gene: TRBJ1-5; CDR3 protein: CASSQGISSNQPQHF; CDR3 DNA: TGCGCCAGCAGCCAAGGTATTAGTAGCAATCAGCCCCAGCATTTT
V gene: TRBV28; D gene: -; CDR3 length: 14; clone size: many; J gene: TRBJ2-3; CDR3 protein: CASSVYRSTDTQYF; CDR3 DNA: TGTGCCAGCAGTGTGTATAGGAGCACAGATACGCAGTATTTT
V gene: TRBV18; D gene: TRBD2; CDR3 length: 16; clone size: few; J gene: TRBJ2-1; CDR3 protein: CASSPRTSGIVPEQFF; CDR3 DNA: TGTGCCAGCTCACCTCGGACTAGCGGGATTGTCCCTGAGCAGTTCTTC